This TCR beta chain was obtained from a study of blood T cell repertoires in COVID-19. J was trimmed by 2 bases and V by 3 bases; bases with no gene match: 5. CDR3 length: 15 residues. The germline gives CDR1 SGHTA, CDR2 FQGTGA. TCRdb's table, derived via immunoSEQ multiplex PCR, lists solely in-frame clones and lacks some. The data contain around 260,000 clones, roughly 90% of them singletons. The source material was PBMCs or T cells enriched from blood (not recorded which). The receptor's source is a woman between 25 and 40 years old who had recovered from COVID-19. The rearrangement uses TRBV7-3 and TRBJ2-3, with TRBD2 matching over 7 bases. For the CDR3, the DNA is TGTGCCAGCAGCTTGGTGGGAGGGGACACAGATACGCAGTATTTT. This sequence encodes CASSLVGGDTDTQYF.